The rows below give T cell receptor beta chains drawn from one sample of a study of cytomegalovirus exposure and HLA in healthy donors. The table came from immunoSEQ multiplex PCR; TCRdb's copy has only in-frame clones and leaves some out. The sample contains some 150,000 clones, around 68% of which appear only once. Sequencing was done on a sample of PBMCs. The receptor set was obtained from a man aged 40-49 years in good health and CMV-seronegative. CDR3s include the opening cysteine and the closing phenylalanine or tryptophan. The D gene is left open where the match is weak. Clone size is shown for a subset of rows, as once, few, many or a class of expanded clone.

>few|TRBD1|TRBV6-5|TRBJ1-1
TGTGCCAGCAGTACCAGGGGGAAAGCTTTCTTT
CASSTRGKAFF
>-|TRBD1|TRBV4-2|TRBJ1-3
TGTGCCAGCAGCCAAGACCGACAGGGGTCTGGAAACACCATATATTTT
CASSQDRQGSGNTIYF
>-|TRBD2|TRBV6-5|TRBJ2-7
TGTGCCAGCAGACCTAGCGGGGGCCTCGCCTACGAGCAGTACTTC
CASRPSGGLAYEQYF
>few|TRBD1|TRBV10-3|TRBJ2-7
TGTGCCGTCGCCGGGACAGGAGCCTACGAGCAGTACTTC
CAVAGTGAYEQYF
>-|TRBD1|TRBV7-3|TRBJ2-1
TGTGCCAGCAGTCCCTCTACAGGGGGGAGCTCCTACAATGAGCAGTTCTTC
CASSPSTGGSSYNEQFF
>-|TRBD1|TRBV9|TRBJ1-2
TGTGCCAGCAGCGACCGAGGGAGACAGGGATCTGGCTACACCTTC
CASSDRGRQGSGYTF
>-|-|TRBV12-5|TRBJ1-2
TGTGCTAGTGGTCAAACGGGGTCTCCCTATGGCTACACCTTC
CASGQTGSPYGYTF
>-|TRBD2|TRBV7-6|TRBJ2-7
TGTGCCAGCAGCTCCACGGGGGGGGTTAGGGGGCAGTACTTC
CASSSTGGVRGQYF
>-|-|TRBV19|TRBJ1-4
TGTGCCAGTAGTGACCAGGGCTTCAATGAAAAACTGTTTTTT
CASSDQGFNEKLFF
>-|-|TRBV28|TRBJ1-6
TGTGCCAGCAGTGGGGGGGCAACCTATAATTCACCCCTCCACTTT
CASSGGATYNSPLHF
>-|-|TRBV5-1|TRBJ2-5
TGCGCCAGCACCGTCGACCCGGGGGTCTCAGAGACCCAGTACTTC
CASTVDPGVSETQYF
>-|-|TRBV7-2|TRBJ1-4
TGTGCCAGCAGTCCTCCTCGGGCAGGCGGGGGTGAAAAACTGTTTTTT
CASSPPRAGGGEKLFF
>-|-|TRBV6-5|TRBJ1-1
TGTGCCAGCAGCGAGACTCTGACCACTGAAGCTTTCTTT
CASSETLTTEAFF
>-|-|TRBV28|TRBJ1-5
TGTGCCAGCAGTGACTGGGGGGATAGCAATCAGCCCCAGCATTTT
CASSDWGDSNQPQHF
>-|TRBD2|TRBV9|TRBJ2-1
TGTGCCAGCAGCGCGGGACTAGCGGGGAACAATGAGCAGTTCTTC
CASSAGLAGNNEQFF
>once|TRBD1|TRBV10-3|TRBJ1-5
TGTGCCATCAGTGAGACAGGGGATAGCAATCAGCCCCAGCATTTT
CAISETGDSNQPQHF
>-|TRBD2|TRBV6-1|TRBJ2-5
TGTGCCAGCAAGCTACCGGGAGGGGAGCAGTACTTC
CASKLPGGEQYF
>-|-|TRBV7-7|TRBJ2-2
TGTGCTACGGTCTCAGGGATCTCGAACACCGGGGAGCTGTTTTTT
CATVSGISNTGELFF
>few|TRBD2|TRBV6-5|TRBJ2-1
TGTGCCAGCAGCTTAGCGGGGGCGACCTACAATGAGCAGTTCTTC
CASSLAGATYNEQFF
>-|-|TRBV4-1|TRBJ2-1
TGCGCCCCCTTAGGACTCTGCAATGAGCAGTTCTTC
CAPLGLCNEQFF
>-|TRBD2|TRBV27|TRBJ2-7
TGTGCCAGCCGGGGACTAGCGTTCCACGAGCAGTACTTC
CASRGLAFHEQYF
>-|TRBD1|TRBV15|TRBJ2-2
TGTGCCAGCAGGAGACAGGGGGCTAGCGCCGGGGAGCTGTTTTTT
CASRRQGASAGELFF
>-|TRBD2|TRBV25-1|TRBJ2-6
TGTGCCAGCAGTGAATCGGCACTAGCGGGGGGCAACGTCCTGACTTTC
CASSESALAGGNVLTF
>-|-|TRBV12-5|TRBJ1-1
TGTGCTAGTGGACAGGAGTACGGGGAAGCTTTCTTT
CASGQEYGEAFF
>-|-|TRBV19|TRBJ1-5
TGTGCCAGTAGTATACGGGGGGCTGGGGGAAATAGCAATCAGCCCCAGCATTTT
CASSIRGAGGNSNQPQHF
>-|TRBD1|TRBV7-2|TRBJ1-1
TGTGCCAGCAGGCCCCAAACAGGGGGGAACACTGAAGCTTTCTTT
CASRPQTGGNTEAFF
>few|TRBD1|TRBV7-2|TRBJ2-7
TGTGCCAGCAGCCGACAGGGGGCCTACGAGCAGTACTTC
CASSRQGAYEQYF
>-|-|TRBV14|TRBJ1-1
TGTGCCAGCAGCCAAGCCGGGTGGTCCCGGCCCCCGGAAGCTTTCTTT
CASSQAGWSRPPEAFF